This TCR beta chain originates from a study of blood T cell repertoires in COVID-19. About the research overall: The analysed material was cDNA or gDNA that came from T cells, B-cell-depleted T cells, or PBMCs.

Everyone who took part was roughly 18 to 90 years old, and they came from about two dozen US areas. Recovery meant two consecutive negative NP/OP PCR tests, professional clearance, or resolved symptoms. Germline-derived CDR1 and CDR2 are MNHEY and SVGAGI. This CDR3 comprises 15 residues. V lost 0 bases, J lost 5 bases, and 11 bases lay in between. In the source study's methods: Using reference gene primer amplification, nucleated cell counts were estimated. Method: immunoSEQ multiplex PCR; TCRdb's copy keeps in-frame clones and lacks some. That table supplies the V and J calls and clone size; D and trimming were determined from the DNA. The repertoire consists of about 160,000 clones, with approximately 80% occurring once and the leading ten covering roughly 8%.

Sequencing used PBMCs or T cells enriched from blood (not recorded which). The clonotype comes from a woman in her forties or fifties who had recovered from COVID-19. This chain joins TRBV6-5 and TRBJ1-5; possibly TRBD1 for D (5 bases). CDR3 DNA: TGTGCCAGCAGTTACTCGATACAGGCACATCAGCCCCAGCATTTT. Translation gives CASSYSIQAHQPQHF.